Below are 16 T cell receptor beta chains sequenced from a single sample in a study of control samples from healthy donors and cancer patients. Using immunoSEQ multiplex PCR, the repertoire was profiled, and TCRdb retains in-frame clones only, with some absent. The sample lists 90,000 or so clones; around nine tenths were seen once. The sequencing sample was made of blood. The source is a woman aged 60-75 years in good health.

V is TRBV7-9 and J is TRBJ2-7; D may be TRBD1 (6 bases). The CDR3 has 18 residues. The V and J ends lost 5 bases and 0 bases respectively, with 23 bases between them. CDR1 and CDR2 (germline): SEHNR, FQNEAQ (reference sequence). The CDR3 nucleotides read TGTGCCAGCAGCCCCCAGGGGTACGGACTGAGGTTCTCCTACGAGCAGTACTTC. It specifies CASSPQGYGLRFSYEQYF.

As for this clone: The same CDR3 is also encoded by other DNA sequences in this sample. The rearrangement joins TRBV7-3 to TRBJ1-1; D possibly corresponds to TRBD1 (6 bases). CDR1 and CDR2 (germline): SGHTA, FQGTGA. V gave up 0 bases and J gave up 3 bases, with 8 bases separating them. The CDR3 is made up of 14 amino acids. This CDR3 is CASSLTGGDTEAFF. The CDR3 DNA follows: TGTGCCAGCAGCTTAACAGGGGGGGACACTGAAGCTTTCTTT.

The rearrangement links TRBV18 to TRBJ2-5; weak D call: TRBD2 (6 bases). The ends were cut back, 0 bases at V and 2 bases at J, with 7 bases in the middle. Germline lookup yields CDR1 KGHSH and CDR2 LQKENI. This CDR3 has 14 residues. The CDR3 nucleotides read TGTGCCAGCTCACCACCCGGGACTCAAGAGACCCAGTACTTC. Residues: CASSPPGTQETQYF.

The rearrangement joins TRBV11-3 to TRBJ1-2; weak D call: TRBD1 (6 bases). Germline-derived CDR1 and CDR2 are SGHNT and YENEEA. V was clipped by 3 bases and J by 5 bases, with 13 bases between them. The CDR3 length is 14 residues. The CDR3 DNA reads TGTGCCAGCAGCTTCGATGTACAGGGTTATGGCTACACCTTC. This translates into CASSFDVQGYGYTF.

V and J are TRBV7-9 and TRBJ2-7, with 13 nucleotides matching TRBD2. CDR3 length equals 16 residues. Germline CDR1 and CDR2: SEHNR and FQNEAQ (reference sequence). The trim removed 5 bases at V and 1 base at J, leaving 5 bases unmatched. CDR3 in DNA: TGTGCCAGCAGCCCTGGACTAGCGGGAGCTTCCTACGAGCAGTACTTC. It codes for CASSPGLAGASYEQYF. The full variable domain, its missing parts supplied by reference TRBV7-9 and TRBJ2-7, is DTGVSQNPRHKITKRGQNVTFRCDPISEHNRLYWYRQTLGQGPEFLTYFQNEAQLEKSRLLSDRFSAERPKGSFSTLEIQRTEQGDSAMYLCASSPGLAGASYEQYFGPGTRLTVT.

The rearrangement links TRBV4-2 to TRBJ2-3; the D is unclear. V lost 0 bases to trimming and J lost 0 bases, with 10 bases between them. In germline, CDR1 is LGHNA, CDR2 YNFKEQ. This CDR3 has 16 residues. The CDR3 DNA follows: TGTGCCAGCAGCCAAGACTGGACGTCTAGCACAGATACGCAGTATTTT. Amino acid sequence: CASSQDWTSSTDTQYF.

V gene TRBV18 combines with J gene TRBJ1-1; D not certain. V shed 0 bases and J shed 1 base, with 6 bases lying between them. The germline V gene encodes CDR1 KGHSH and CDR2 LQKENI. The CDR3 length is 14 residues. The CDR3 reads CASSPPLGNTEAFF. CDR3 DNA: TGTGCCAGCTCACCACCGTTGGGGAACACTGAAGCTTTCTTT. Variable domain in full (rest from reference TRBV18 and TRBJ1-1): NAGVMQNPRHLVRRRGQEARLRCSPMKGHSHVYWYRQLPEEGLKFMVYLQKENIIDESGMPKERFSAEFPKEGPSILRIQQVVRGDSAAYFCASSPPLGNTEAFFGQGTRLTVV.

The chain has TRBV6-5 and TRBJ2-3; D ambiguous. The CDR3 is 15 amino acids. CDR1 is MNHEY, CDR2 SVGAGI, per germline. V was clipped by 5 bases and J by 3 bases, with 15 bases between them. The CDR3 loop reads CASSISGPLTDTQYF. CDR3 in DNA: TGTGCCAGCAGTATTAGTGGGCCTTTGACAGATACGCAGTATTTT.

The chain combines TRBV10-3 with TRBJ2-5; 9 bases are a match to TRBD2. J gave up 3 bases and V 6 bases, and 5 bases lay outside the gene matches. The CDR3 is 14 residues long. The germline V gene encodes CDR1 ENHRY and CDR2 SYGVKD. CDR3 residues: CAISISGSEETQYF. The CDR3 bases are TGTGCCATCAGCATTAGCGGGAGTGAAGAGACCCAGTACTTC.

This chain uses TRBV5-1 with TRBJ2-1, with 7 bases aligning to TRBD1. The CDR3 has 14 amino acids. In germline, CDR1 is SGHRS, CDR2 YFSETQ. J was trimmed by 10 bases and V by 4 bases; bases with no gene match: 11. The CDR3, as DNA: TGCGCCAGCAGCAGAAACACAGGGGTTGGAGAGCAGTTCTTC. It is translated as CASSRNTGVGEQFF.

This chain connects TRBV28 to TRBJ2-5; 9 bases agree with TRBD2. This CDR3 is built from 15 residues. Germline V gene lookup returns CDR1 MDHEN and CDR2 SYDVKM. The junction had 8 bases not matched to a gene; V was cut back by 6 bases and J by 3 bases. CDR3 region: CASRVAGGPEETQYF. DNA of the CDR3: TGTGCCAGCAGGGTGGCGGGAGGGCCGGAAGAGACCCAGTACTTC.

This chain connects TRBV7-8 to TRBJ1-1, with a weak D call TRBD1 (5 bases). The CDR3 has 16 residues. Germline loops: CDR1 SGHVS, CDR2 FQNEAQ. Trimming shortened V by 5 bases and J by 5 bases, and 21 bases separated the two germline ends. The CDR3 region is CASSPPGTRAGTEAFF. The CDR3 nucleotides are TGTGCCAGCAGCCCTCCCGGGACCCGGGCGGGGACTGAAGCTTTCTTT.

The rearrangement joins TRBV6-5 to TRBJ1-1; the D is unclear. The V gene's germline CDR1 is MNHEY and CDR2 SVGAGI. Trimming shortened V by 6 bases and J by 1 base, and 12 bases separated the two germline ends. There are 14 residues in the CDR3. CDR3 nucleotides: TGTGCCAGCAGCGCTTATTCCTCGAACACTGAAGCTTTCTTT. This codes for CASSAYSSNTEAFF.

The chain links TRBV27 to TRBJ2-7; weak D call: TRBD2 (6 bases). Trimming removed 3 bases from V and 4 bases from J, with 10 bases in between. Germline V gene data show CDR1 as MNHEY and CDR2 as SMNVEV (reference sequence). The CDR3 length is 13 residues. This CDR3 reads CASSFRGTYEQYF. The CDR3 region has the DNA TGTGCCAGCAGTTTCCGGGGGACTTACGAGCAGTACTTC.

CDR3 DNA sequence: TGTGCCAGCTCACCATTAGTGACTATCGCAGATACGCAGTATTTT. Its protein product is CASSPLVTIADTQYF. The V and J genes are TRBV18 and TRBJ2-3; possible D gene TRBD2, 5 bases. CDR1 is KGHSH and CDR2 is LQKENI in the germline V gene. V was shortened by 2 bases and J by 4 bases, with 13 bases between the two germline ends. CDR3 length: 15 residues.

This clone occurred a few times. The rearrangement uses TRBV7-9 and TRBJ2-7, with D possibly matching TRBD1 (6 bases). Germline V gene data show CDR1 as SEHNR and CDR2 as FQNEAQ (reference sequence). V lost 5 bases to trimming and J lost 3 bases, with 14 bases between them. CDR3 length: 14 amino acids. The CDR3 DNA sequence: TGTGCCAGCAGCACAAACAGGGCCGACTACGAGCAGTACTTC. It yields the protein CASSTNRADYEQYF.